A single sample is the source of the 2 T cell receptor beta chains below, sequenced in a study of blood T cell repertoires in COVID-19. Using immunoSEQ multiplex PCR, the repertoire was profiled, and TCRdb retains in-frame clones only, with some absent. The sample carries 200,000 to 300,000 clones, approximately 86% recorded once. Sequencing input: peripheral blood. The origin of the receptors is a man aged 55-75 years who had recovered from COVID-19.

The chain links TRBV19 to TRBJ2-2; 10 nucleotides agree with TRBD1. This CDR3 is 16 amino acids long. Germline V gene data show CDR1 as LNHDA and CDR2 as SQIVND (reference sequence). With V trimmed by 9 bases and J by 1 base, 8 bases remained unmatched. CDR3 nucleotides: TGTGCCAGCCGTACCGACAGGGGGCGGAACACCGGGGAGCTGTTTTTT. Protein product: CASRTDRGRNTGELFF. Combining the CDR3 with reference TRBV19 and TRBJ2-2 gives the whole variable domain DGGITQSPKYLFRKEGQNVTLSCEQNLNHDAMYWYRQDPGQGLRLIYYSQIVNDFQKGDIAEGYSVSREKKESFPLTVTSAQKNPTAFYLCASRTDRGRNTGELFFGEGSRLTVL.

In its sample, this clone was seen once. V is TRBV7-2 and J is TRBJ2-1; 15 bases line up with TRBD2. The CDR3 has 15 amino acids. Trimming cost V 3 bases and J 9 bases; bases outside gene matches: 3. Germline V gene sequence: CDR1 SGHTA, CDR2 FQGNSA. The CDR3 DNA follows: TGTGCCAGCAGCTTGGGACTAGCGGGGGGTAGTGAGCAGTTCTTC. It codes for CASSLGLAGGSEQFF.